This TCR beta chain was identified in a study of regulatory T cells in long-lasting Graves disease. Study-wide points: Patients with persistent disease shared fewer than 3,500 public clonotypes, outpacing the approximately 920 shared by new patients.

Construction of TCR beta libraries relied on iRepertoire HTBI primers and on Arm-PCR targeting CDR3 regions. TCRdb ran MiXCR on the multiplex PCR reads and lists one entry per CDR3 protein. In the table there are about 470,000 distinct CDR3 sequences, less than 25% of which are singletons. With 9 bases removed from V and 10 bases from J, the gap between germline ends came to 16 bases. The CDR3 spans 13 residues. Germline V CDR1 and CDR2: MNHNS, SASEGT. The time point is: persistent/refractory GD, antithyroid drugs over 5 years with positive TRAb. Scientists built the TCR library using RNA that was extracted from PBMCs. Graves' disease diagnoses used American Thyroid Association guidelines. The EDTA tubes were filled with about 9 milliliters of drawn peripheral blood. This clonotype was recorded a few times. Its antigen is still unknown.

The TCR originated in a female donor with Graves disease. The source was peripheral blood mononuclear cells (PBMCs), collected when the disease was refractory, from a patient treated with antithyroid drugs. The V call is TRBV6-1, the J call TRBJ1-6; D perhaps matches TRBD1 (6 bases). CDR3 protein: CASSTGGNSPLHF. In DNA form, the CDR3 reads TGTGCCAGTTCGACGGGGGGCAACTCACCCCTCCACTTT.